This T cell receptor beta chain was recovered during a study of OX40 agonist ivuxolimab in advanced cancers. The table came from immunoSEQ multiplex PCR; TCRdb's copy has only in-frame clones and leaves some out. This repertoire shows roughly 75,000 clones, around 87% found once; its top ten account for less than 8%. The CDR3 sequence is 15 residues long. J was trimmed by 0 bases and V by 7 bases; bases with no gene match: 6. Germline V lookup: CDR1 ENHRY, CDR2 SYGVKD. Notes on this clone: What it binds is unknown.

General observations from the study: Among some nonresponders, normalized T-cell clonal expansion was also low.

Blood specimens came from baseline, cycle 4 day 1, and cycle 7 day 1. Sample: CD4+ or CD8+ T cells sorted from blood, taken in a trial of the OX40 agonist ivuxolimab. The origin of this receptor is an adult with an advanced solid tumor such as melanoma, head and neck, liver or kidney cancer. The V call is TRBV10-3, the J call TRBJ2-3, with 8 bases matching TRBD1. DNA for the CDR3: TGTGCCATCACCCCGACAGGGGCAAGCACAGATACGCAGTATTTT. As protein: CAITPTGASTDTQYF.